The next 4 T cell receptor beta chains were all read from a single sample in a study of blood T cell repertoires in COVID-19. Clones were read by immunoSEQ multiplex PCR, and TCRdb kept only the in-frame ones, dropping some. This table holds about 310,000 clones, roughly 90% found once. What was sequenced was peripheral blood. The receptor set was obtained from a woman aged 25-40 years with COVID-19, enrolled during active disease.

The gene calls are TRBV14 and TRBJ2-3, with 7 bases lining up with TRBD1. The CDR3 is made up of 13 amino acids. V lost 10 bases, J lost 1 base, and 5 bases stayed unmatched. Germline CDR1 reads SGHDN; CDR2 reads FVKESK. CDR3 coding DNA: TGTGCCAAAGGACAGGACCGCACAGATACGCAGTATTTT. Residues: CAKGQDRTDTQYF.

V and J are TRBV30 and TRBJ1-2, with 8 bases lining up with TRBD1. The CDR3 has 12 amino acids. The V gene's germline CDR1 is GTSNPN and CDR2 SVGIG (reference sequence). The V segment lost 5 bases and the J segment 5 bases; nucleotides outside the gene matches: 4. The CDR3, as DNA: TGTGCCTGGGAGGACAGGGCGTATGGCTACACCTTC. Amino acid sequence: CAWEDRAYGYTF.

This clone was counted many times. The V and J genes are TRBV5-4 and TRBJ1-2; D ambiguous. Trimming pared 3 bases from V and 4 bases from J, leaving 13 bases between. Germline CDR1 reads SGHNT; CDR2 reads YYREEE (reference sequence). CDR3 length: 14 residues. The CDR3 spells CASSWSTEFYGYTF. For the CDR3, the DNA is TGTGCCAGCAGCTGGTCGACGGAGTTCTATGGCTACACCTTC.

The CDR3 loop reads CATGDQGASQPQHF. CDR3 nucleotide sequence: TGTGCCACCGGGGACCAGGGGGCTAGTCAGCCCCAGCATTTT. J is TRBJ1-5 and V is TRBV24-1; 8 bases align to TRBD1. Trimming removed 9 bases from V and 6 bases from J; junction bases left unmatched: 9. Germline loops: CDR1 KGHDR, CDR2 SFDVKD. The CDR3 is made up of 14 amino acids.